This T cell receptor beta chain was sequenced in a study of spatial heterogeneity in lung cancer. Study-level information: The mean occurrence of each unique TCR and UMI combination in raw reads exceeded nine.

Via MiXCR, TCRdb re-called the 5' RACE reads, giving one row per CDR3 protein. In the table there are around 60,000 distinct CDR3 sequences, about 8% of which are singletons. Time point given: sample taken at primary tumor resection. The input material, whole RNA from tumor, nontumor lung or frozen PBMC, was sequenced unsorted. Untreated early-stage non-small cell lung cancer patients, fewer than 85 in total, were the donors. The CDR3 spans 16 residues. Trimming at V came to 6 bases and at J to 5 bases, leaving 7 bases not matched to a gene. The chain uses TRBV12-3 or TRBV12-4 and TRBJ2-1; 13 positions agree with TRBD2. The clonotype was recovered from a female donor with early-stage non-small cell lung cancer. The starting material was PBMCs, obtained at surgery. The CDR3 DNA sequence: TGTGCCAGCAGCCTTCTAACTAGCGGGAGGGACAATGAGCAGTTCTTC. Amino acid sequence: CASSLLTSGRDNEQFF.